A single sample is the source of the 16 T cell receptor beta chains below, sequenced in a study of blood T cell repertoires in COVID-19. Assay used: immunoSEQ multiplex PCR; TCRdb lists only in-frame clones, some missing. This sample has approximately 75,000 clones; 80% to 95% occur once, and the top ten carry 6.9%. The sequenced sample was peripheral blood. The origin of the receptors is a human donor in a cohort sampled during active COVID-19.

The chain employs TRBV7-9 and TRBJ1-2, with TRBD1 identical over 9 bases. Germline trimming cut 4 bases from V and 4 bases from J; bases unmatched to any gene: 7. The CDR3 has 15 residues. The germline gives CDR1 SEHNR, CDR2 FQNEAQ (reference sequence). CDR3 bases: TGTGCCAGCAGCTCACAGGGGGCTTGGGGCTATGGCTACACCTTC. It specifies CASSSQGAWGYGYTF. The complete variable domain, with remaining parts taken from reference TRBV7-9 and TRBJ1-2, reads DTGVSQNPRHKITKRGQNVTFRCDPISEHNRLYWYRQTLGQGPEFLTYFQNEAQLEKSRLLSDRFSAERPKGSFSTLEIQRTEQGDSAMYLCASSSQGAWGYGYTFGSGTRLTVV.

The chain is built from TRBV20-1 and TRBJ1-5; 7 bases agree with TRBD1. Looked up from germline, CDR1 is DFQATT and CDR2 is SNEGSKA (reference sequence). This CDR3 is 16 amino acids long. V shed 3 bases, J shed 1 base, and the junction held 9 bases outside the gene matches. The CDR3 DNA reads as TGCAGTGCTAGTGTACAGGGGATAGTGAGCAATCAGCCCCAGCATTTT. Encoded protein: CSASVQGIVSNQPQHF.

This chain links TRBV10-3 with TRBJ1-2; 7 bases fit TRBD1. The CDR3 covers 13 residues. In germline, CDR1 is ENHRY, CDR2 SYGVKD. After removal of 7 bases from V and 3 bases from J, the junction contained 5 bases not matched to a gene. CDR3 loop: CAITRQGDYGYTF. CDR3 sequence (DNA): TGTGCCATCACCCGACAGGGCGACTATGGCTACACCTTC.

This chain links TRBV3-1 (or the pseudogene TRBV3-2) with TRBJ1-5; no definite D call. Germline V gives CDR1 LGHDT, CDR2 YNNKEL (reference sequence). V lost 2 bases, J lost 5 bases, and 10 bases lay in between. The CDR3 has 14 amino acids. CDR3 residues: CASSQSHGDQPQHF. The CDR3 DNA follows: TGTGCCAGCAGCCAATCCCACGGTGATCAGCCCCAGCATTTT.

Regarding this clone: The CDR3 ends on some other residue instead of the conserved phenylalanine or tryptophan, so this is likely a read error. No DNA is shown, since the ends of the CDR3 on it are uncertain; the CDR3 is the one TCRdb lists. This rearrangement joins TRBV5-6 to TRBJ2-7; the tabulated D call, TRBD1, remains unverified against the DNA. Both ends counted, the CDR3 spans 12 residues. Germline CDR1 and CDR2: SGHDT and YYEEEE. The chain's CDR3 is CASSQQGGTGII.

This chain joins TRBV2 and TRBJ1-2; weak D call: TRBD1 (6 bases). Trimming removed 7 bases from V and 0 bases from J, with 21 bases in between. The germline V gene encodes CDR1 SNHLY and CDR2 FYNNEI. The CDR3 length is 17 residues. The CDR3 DNA reads as TGTGCCAGCACCCCGCGGTCCCCTCAGGGGCCTAACTATGGCTACACCTTC. This translates into CASTPRSPQGPNYGYTF.

The V call is TRBV2, the J call TRBJ2-5, with 16 positions matching TRBD2. V dropped 8 bases and J dropped 4; count of bases not matched to a gene: 4. Germline assignment: CDR1 SNHLY and CDR2 FYNNEI. The CDR3 is 15 residues long. In DNA, the CDR3 is TGTGCCAGCGGGACTAGCGGGGGGGCTGGAGAGACCCAGTACTTC. Translated, it gives CASGTSGGAGETQYF.

The rearrangement joins TRBV5-1 to TRBJ2-3; perhaps TRBD1 as D (6 bases). Per germline, CDR1 SGHRS and CDR2 YFSETQ. CDR3 length: 15 amino acids. Between the trimmed V and J ends, which lost 4 bases and 5 bases, there was a span of 17 bases. CDR3: CASSPQPNREDTQYF. CDR3 in DNA: TGCGCCAGCAGCCCCCAACCCAACAGGGAAGATACGCAGTATTTT.

This chain joins TRBV27 and TRBJ1-2; D is possibly TRBD1 (5 bases). Trimming removed 2 bases at V and 8 bases at J, with 12 bases between. Germline CDR1 MNHEY, CDR2 SMNVEV (reference sequence). CDR3 size: 13 residues. Here the CDR3 reads CASSLGGTGGYTF. The CDR3 DNA sequence: TGTGCCAGCAGTTTAGGGGGGACGGGCGGCTACACCTTC.

The chain uses TRBV25-1 and TRBJ1-5, with D possibly TRBD1 on 5 matching bases. This CDR3 has 13 residues. Germline CDR1 reads MGHDK; CDR2 reads SYGVNS. Trimming shortened V by 11 bases and J by 9 bases, and 20 bases separated the two germline ends. CDR3 DNA: TGTGCCTCCCAGATGACAGACCAGGGGCCCCAGCATTTT. Residues: CASQMTDQGPQHF.

The chain uses TRBV15 and TRBJ2-2; 8 bases are shared with TRBD2. This CDR3 spans 14 amino acids. Germline V CDR1 and CDR2: LNHNV, YYDKDF (reference sequence). V lost 3 bases and J lost 5; bases outside the gene matches: 2. CDR3 nucleotide sequence: TGTGCCACCAGCAGGGGCGGGAGGACCGGGGAGCTGTTTTTT. The encoded protein is CATSRGGRTGELFF.

Here the CDR3 reads CASSVRDRSNQPQHF. The DNA of the CDR3 is TGTGCCAGTAGTGTTCGGGACAGGAGCAATCAGCCCCAGCATTTT. This rearrangement joins TRBV19 to TRBJ1-5, with 8 bases lining up with TRBD1. Trimming at V came to 5 bases and at J to 1 base, leaving 4 bases not matched to a gene. CDR3 length equals 15 residues. Per germline, CDR1 LNHDA and CDR2 SQIVND (reference sequence).

This chain links TRBV6-5 with TRBJ1-1; D not certain. The germline V gene encodes CDR1 MNHEY and CDR2 SVGAGI. Trimming removed 7 bases from V and 0 bases from J, with 15 bases in between. The CDR3 contains 15 residues. CDR3 DNA sequence: TGTGCCAGCATCCAAATGGCAGGTATGAACACTGAAGCTTTCTTT. It is translated as CASIQMAGMNTEAFF.

V is TRBV7-6 and J is TRBJ1-1; the match to TRBD1 covers 9 bases. V was clipped by 5 bases and J by 0 bases; unmatched bases: 4. This CDR3 is built from 15 residues. Germline CDR1 SGHVS, CDR2 FNYEAQ. This CDR3 reads CASSPRQGVNTEAFF. CDR3 nucleotides: TGTGCCAGCAGCCCACGACAGGGGGTGAACACTGAAGCTTTCTTT.

The chain has TRBV2 and TRBJ1-5, with 7 bases fitting TRBD1. J gave up 4 bases and V 4 bases, and 4 bases lay outside the gene matches. CDR1 is SNHLY and CDR2 is FYNNEI in the germline V gene. This CDR3 has 14 residues. The CDR3 DNA sequence: TGTGCCAGCAGTGGGCAGACAGGGAATCAGCCCCAGCATTTT. Protein product: CASSGQTGNQPQHF.

The count of this clone is one. The rearrangement uses TRBV9 and TRBJ2-1; D gene ambiguous. Trimming stripped 0 bases from V and 5 bases from J, with 12 bases between. The CDR3 runs to 15 residues. CDR1 and CDR2 (germline): SGDLS, YYNGEE. CDR3 loop: CASSVAGWRDNEQFF. Here the CDR3 DNA reads TGTGCCAGCAGCGTAGCTGGCTGGAGAGACAATGAGCAGTTCTTC.